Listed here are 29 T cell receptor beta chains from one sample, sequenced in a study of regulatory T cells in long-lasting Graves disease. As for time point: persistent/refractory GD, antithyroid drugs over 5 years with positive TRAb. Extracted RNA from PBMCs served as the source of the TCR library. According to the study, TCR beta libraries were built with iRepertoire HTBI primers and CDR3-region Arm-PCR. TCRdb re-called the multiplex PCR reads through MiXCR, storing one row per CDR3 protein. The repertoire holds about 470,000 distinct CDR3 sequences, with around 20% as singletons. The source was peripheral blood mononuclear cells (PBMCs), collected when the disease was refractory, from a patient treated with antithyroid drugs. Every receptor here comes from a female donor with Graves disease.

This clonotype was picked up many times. The CDR3 DNA reads as TGTGCCAGCAGTTTTAGAGGGGGCGACGAGCAGTACTTC. It encodes CASSFRGGDEQYF. The genes are TRBV12-3 or TRBV12-4 and TRBJ2-7; 7 bases map to TRBD1. V shed 3 bases and J 5 bases; nucleotides not matched to a gene: 4. The CDR3 has 13 amino acids.

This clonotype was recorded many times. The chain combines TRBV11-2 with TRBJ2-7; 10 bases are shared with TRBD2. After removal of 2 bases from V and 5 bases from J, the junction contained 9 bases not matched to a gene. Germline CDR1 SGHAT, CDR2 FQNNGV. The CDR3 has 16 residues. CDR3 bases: TGTGCCAGCAGCTTACTCTCTAGCGGGAGATCACACGAGCAGTACTTC. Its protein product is CASSLLSSGRSHEQYF.

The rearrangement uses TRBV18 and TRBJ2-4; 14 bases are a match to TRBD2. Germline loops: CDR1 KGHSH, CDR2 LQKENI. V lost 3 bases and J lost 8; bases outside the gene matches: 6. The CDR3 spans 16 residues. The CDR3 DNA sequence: TGTGCCAGCTCACCTTTAGTGGGACTAGCGGGAGACATTCAGTACTTC. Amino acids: CASSPLVGLAGDIQYF.

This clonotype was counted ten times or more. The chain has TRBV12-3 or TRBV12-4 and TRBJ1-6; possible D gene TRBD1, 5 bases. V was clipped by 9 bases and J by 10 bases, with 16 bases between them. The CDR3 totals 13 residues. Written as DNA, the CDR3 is TGTGCCAGTACATATAGGGGAGAGTCACCCCTCCACTTT. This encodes CASTYRGESPLHF.

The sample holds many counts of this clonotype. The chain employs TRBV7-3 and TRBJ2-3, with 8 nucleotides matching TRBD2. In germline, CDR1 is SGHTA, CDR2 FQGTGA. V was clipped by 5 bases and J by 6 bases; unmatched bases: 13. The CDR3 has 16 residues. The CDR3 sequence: CASSPGRGREDDTQYF. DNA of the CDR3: TGTGCCAGCAGCCCAGGTCGTGGGCGGGAGGACGATACGCAGTATTTT.

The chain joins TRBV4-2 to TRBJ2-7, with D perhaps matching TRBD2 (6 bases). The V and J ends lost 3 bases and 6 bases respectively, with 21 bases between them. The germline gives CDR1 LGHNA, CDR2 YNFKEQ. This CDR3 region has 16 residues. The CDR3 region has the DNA TGTGCCAGCAGCCAGGCCCCGGAGGGGCGGGATTCCGAGCAGTACTTC. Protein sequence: CASSQAPEGRDSEQYF.

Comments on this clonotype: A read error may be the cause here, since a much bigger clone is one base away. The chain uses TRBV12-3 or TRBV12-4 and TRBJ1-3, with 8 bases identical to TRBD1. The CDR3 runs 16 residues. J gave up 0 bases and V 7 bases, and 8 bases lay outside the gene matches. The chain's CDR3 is CASNNLTGDSGNTIYF. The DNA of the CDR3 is TGTGCCAGCAATAATCTGACAGGGGACTCTGGAAACACCATATATTTT.

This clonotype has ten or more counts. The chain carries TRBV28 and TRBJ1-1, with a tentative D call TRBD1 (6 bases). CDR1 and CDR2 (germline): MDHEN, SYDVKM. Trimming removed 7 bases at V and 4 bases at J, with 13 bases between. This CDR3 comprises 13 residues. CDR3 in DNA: TGTGCCAGCAATGGGGGGCGTTTCACTGAAGCTTTCTTT. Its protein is CASNGGRFTEAFF.

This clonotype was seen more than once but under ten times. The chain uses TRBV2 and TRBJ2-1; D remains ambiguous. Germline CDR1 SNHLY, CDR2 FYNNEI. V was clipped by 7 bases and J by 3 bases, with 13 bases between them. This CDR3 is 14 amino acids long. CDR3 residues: CASMQESNYNEQFF. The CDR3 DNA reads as TGTGCCAGCATGCAGGAGTCGAACTACAATGAGCAGTTCTTC.

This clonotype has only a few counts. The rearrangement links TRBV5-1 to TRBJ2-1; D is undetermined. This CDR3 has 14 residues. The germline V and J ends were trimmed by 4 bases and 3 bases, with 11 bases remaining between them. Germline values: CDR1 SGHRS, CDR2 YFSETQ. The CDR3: CASSDERRYNEQFF. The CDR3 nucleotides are TGCGCCAGCAGCGACGAGCGCCGCTACAATGAGCAGTTCTTC.

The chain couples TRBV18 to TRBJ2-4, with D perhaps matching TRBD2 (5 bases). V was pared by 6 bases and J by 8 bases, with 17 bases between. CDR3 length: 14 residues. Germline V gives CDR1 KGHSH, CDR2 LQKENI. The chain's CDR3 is CASSPELGPDIQYF. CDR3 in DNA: TGTGCCAGCTCCCCGGAACTAGGTCCGGACATTCAGTACTTC.

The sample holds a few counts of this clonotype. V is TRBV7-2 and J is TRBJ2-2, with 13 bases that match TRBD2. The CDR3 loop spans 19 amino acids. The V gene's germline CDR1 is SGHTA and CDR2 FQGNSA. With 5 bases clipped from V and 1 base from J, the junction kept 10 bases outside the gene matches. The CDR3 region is CASSKTTSGRVRNTGELFF. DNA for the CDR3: TGTGCCAGCAGCAAGACTACTAGCGGGAGGGTTAGGAACACCGGGGAGCTGTTTTTT.

In DNA, the CDR3 is TGTGCCAGCAGTTTACTCAGCCCCGGGACAGGGCGGAAGGATACGCAGTATTTT. This codes for CASSLLSPGTGRKDTQYF. The chain has TRBV28 and TRBJ2-3, with TRBD1 matching 9 bases. CDR3 length equals 18 residues. With V trimmed by 2 bases and J by 6 bases, 15 bases remained unmatched. Per germline, CDR1 MDHEN and CDR2 SYDVKM.

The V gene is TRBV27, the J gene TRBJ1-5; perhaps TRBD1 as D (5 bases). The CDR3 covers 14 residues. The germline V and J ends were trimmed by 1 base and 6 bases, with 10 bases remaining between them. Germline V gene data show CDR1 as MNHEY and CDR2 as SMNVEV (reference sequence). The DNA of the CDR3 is TGTGCCAGCAGTTTATTGGGGGAGGGTCAGCCCCAGCATTTT. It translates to CASSLLGEGQPQHF.

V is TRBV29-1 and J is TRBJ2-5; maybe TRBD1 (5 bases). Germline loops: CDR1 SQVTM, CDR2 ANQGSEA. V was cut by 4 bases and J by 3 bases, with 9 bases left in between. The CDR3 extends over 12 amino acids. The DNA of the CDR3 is TGCAGCGTTGGCGCCAGGGAAGAGACCCAGTACTTC. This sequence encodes CSVGAREETQYF.

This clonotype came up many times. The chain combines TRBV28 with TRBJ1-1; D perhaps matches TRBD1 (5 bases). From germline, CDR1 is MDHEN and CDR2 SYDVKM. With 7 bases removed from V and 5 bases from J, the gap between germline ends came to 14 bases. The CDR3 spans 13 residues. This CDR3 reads CASTRKGWTEAFF. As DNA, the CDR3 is TGTGCCAGCACCCGGAAGGGGTGGACTGAAGCTTTCTTT.

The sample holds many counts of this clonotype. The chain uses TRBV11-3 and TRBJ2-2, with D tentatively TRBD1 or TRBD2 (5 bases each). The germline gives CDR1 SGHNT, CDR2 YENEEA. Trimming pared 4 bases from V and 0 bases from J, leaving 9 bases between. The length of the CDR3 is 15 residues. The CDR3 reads CASSSRDPNTGELFF. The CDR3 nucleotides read TGTGCCAGCAGCTCCAGGGACCCGAACACCGGGGAGCTGTTTTTT. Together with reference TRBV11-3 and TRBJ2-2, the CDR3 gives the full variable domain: EAGVVQSPRYKIIEKKQPVAFWCNPISGHNTLYWYLQNLGQGPELLIRYENEEAVDDSQLPKDRFSAERLKGVDSTLKIQPAELGDSAVYLCASSSRDPNTGELFFGEGSRLTVL.

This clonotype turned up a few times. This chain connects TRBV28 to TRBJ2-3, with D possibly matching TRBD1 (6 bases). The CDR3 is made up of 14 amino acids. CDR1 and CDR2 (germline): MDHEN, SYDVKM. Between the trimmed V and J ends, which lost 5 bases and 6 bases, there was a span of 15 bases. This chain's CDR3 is CASSRPLRGDTQYF. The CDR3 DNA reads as TGTGCCAGCAGTCGTCCACTCAGGGGTGATACGCAGTATTTT. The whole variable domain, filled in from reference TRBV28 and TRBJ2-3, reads DVKVTQSSRYLVKRTGEKVFLECVQDMDHENMFWYRQDPGLGLRLIYFSYDVKMKEKGDIPEGYSVSREKKERFSLILESASTNQTSMYLCASSRPLRGDTQYFGPGTRLTVL.

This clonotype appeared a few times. CDR3 region: CASRKGGSNTEAFF. DNA for the CDR3: TGCGCCAGCCGAAAGGGGGGATCGAACACTGAAGCTTTCTTT. The chain links TRBV4-1 to TRBJ1-1; D might be TRBD1 (6 bases). Germline CDR1 and CDR2: MGHRA and YSYEKL. V was clipped by 8 bases and J by 1 base, with 14 bases between them. The CDR3 has 14 residues.

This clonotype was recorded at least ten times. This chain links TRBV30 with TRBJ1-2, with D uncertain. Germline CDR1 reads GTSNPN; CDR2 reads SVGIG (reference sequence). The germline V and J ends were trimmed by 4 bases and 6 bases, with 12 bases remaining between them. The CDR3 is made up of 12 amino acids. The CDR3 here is CAWKGPGHGYTF. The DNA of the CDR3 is TGTGCCTGGAAAGGCCCAGGCCATGGCTACACCTTC.

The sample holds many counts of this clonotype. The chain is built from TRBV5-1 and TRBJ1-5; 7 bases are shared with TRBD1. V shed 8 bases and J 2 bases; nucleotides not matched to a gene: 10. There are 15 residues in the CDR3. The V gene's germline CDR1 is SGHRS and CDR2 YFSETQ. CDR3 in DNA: TGCGCCAGGGGCGAAGACAGGGAAGGCAATCAGCCCCAGCATTTT. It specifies CARGEDREGNQPQHF. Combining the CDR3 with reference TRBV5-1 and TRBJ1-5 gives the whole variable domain KAGVTQTPRYLIKTRGQQVTLSCSPISGHRSVSWYQQTPGQGLQFLFEYFSETQRNKGNFPGRFSGRQFSNSRSEMNVSTLELGDSALYLCARGEDREGNQPQHFGDGTRLSIL.

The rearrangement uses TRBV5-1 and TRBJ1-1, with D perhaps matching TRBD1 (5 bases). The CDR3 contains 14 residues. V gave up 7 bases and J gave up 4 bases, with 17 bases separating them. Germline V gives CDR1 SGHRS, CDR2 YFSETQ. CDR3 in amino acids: CASPRRGTPTEAFF. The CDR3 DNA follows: TGCGCCAGCCCCAGGCGGGGGACGCCCACTGAAGCTTTCTTT.

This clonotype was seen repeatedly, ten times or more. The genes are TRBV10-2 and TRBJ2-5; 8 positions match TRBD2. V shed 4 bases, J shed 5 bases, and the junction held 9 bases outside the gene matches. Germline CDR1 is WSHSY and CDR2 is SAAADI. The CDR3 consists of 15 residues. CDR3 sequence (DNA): TGCGCCAGCAGTGTCTTGGCGGGAGGTGGGGAGACCCAGTACTTC. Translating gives CASSVLAGGGETQYF.

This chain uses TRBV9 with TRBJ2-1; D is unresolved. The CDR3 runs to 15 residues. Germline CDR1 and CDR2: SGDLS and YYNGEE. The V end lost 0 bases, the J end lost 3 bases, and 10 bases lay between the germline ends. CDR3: CASSVAQRSYNEQFF. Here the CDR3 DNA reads TGTGCCAGCAGCGTAGCTCAACGGAGCTACAATGAGCAGTTCTTC. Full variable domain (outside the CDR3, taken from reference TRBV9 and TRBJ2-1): DSGVTQTPKHLITATGQRVTLRCSPRSGDLSVYWYQQSLDQGLQFLIQYYNGEERAKGNILERFSAQQFPDLHSELNLSSLELGDSALYFCASSVAQRSYNEQFFGPGTRLTVL.

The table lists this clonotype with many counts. CDR3 residues: CASSPPGLNTEAFF. DNA of the CDR3: TGTGCCAGCAGTCCCCCCGGGTTGAACACTGAAGCTTTCTTT. The chain recombines TRBV28 with TRBJ1-1, with D hard to call. CDR1 is MDHEN and CDR2 is SYDVKM in the germline V gene. The CDR3 has 14 residues. Between the trimmed V and J ends, which lost 5 bases and 0 bases, there was a span of 10 bases.

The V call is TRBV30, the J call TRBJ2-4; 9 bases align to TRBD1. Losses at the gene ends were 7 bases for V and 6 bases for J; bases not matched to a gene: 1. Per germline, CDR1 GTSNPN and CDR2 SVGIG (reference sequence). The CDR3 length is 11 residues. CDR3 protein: CALDRGNIQYF. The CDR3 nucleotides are TGTGCCTTGGACAGGGGAAACATTCAGTACTTC.

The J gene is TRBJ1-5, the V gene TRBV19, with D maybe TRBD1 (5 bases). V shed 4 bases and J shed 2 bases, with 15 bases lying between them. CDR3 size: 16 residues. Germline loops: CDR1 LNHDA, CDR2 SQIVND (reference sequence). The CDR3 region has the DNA TGTGCCAGTAGTACCCACGGGGGTTGGGGCAATCAGCCCCAGCATTTT. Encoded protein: CASSTHGGWGNQPQHF.

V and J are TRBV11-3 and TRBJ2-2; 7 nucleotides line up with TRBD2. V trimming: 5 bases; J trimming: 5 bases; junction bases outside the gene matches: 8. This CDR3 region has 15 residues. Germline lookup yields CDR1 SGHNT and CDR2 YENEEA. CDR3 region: CASSRRAGDTGELFF. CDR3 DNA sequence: TGTGCCAGCAGCCGGCGGGCGGGAGATACCGGGGAGCTGTTTTTT.

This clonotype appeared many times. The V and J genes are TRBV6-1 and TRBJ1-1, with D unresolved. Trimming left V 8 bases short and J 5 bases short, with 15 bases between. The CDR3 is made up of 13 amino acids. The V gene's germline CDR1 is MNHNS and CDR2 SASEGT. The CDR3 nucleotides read TGTGCCAGCGGTACGAACTCGGGGACTGAAGCTTTCTTT. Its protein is CASGTNSGTEAFF.